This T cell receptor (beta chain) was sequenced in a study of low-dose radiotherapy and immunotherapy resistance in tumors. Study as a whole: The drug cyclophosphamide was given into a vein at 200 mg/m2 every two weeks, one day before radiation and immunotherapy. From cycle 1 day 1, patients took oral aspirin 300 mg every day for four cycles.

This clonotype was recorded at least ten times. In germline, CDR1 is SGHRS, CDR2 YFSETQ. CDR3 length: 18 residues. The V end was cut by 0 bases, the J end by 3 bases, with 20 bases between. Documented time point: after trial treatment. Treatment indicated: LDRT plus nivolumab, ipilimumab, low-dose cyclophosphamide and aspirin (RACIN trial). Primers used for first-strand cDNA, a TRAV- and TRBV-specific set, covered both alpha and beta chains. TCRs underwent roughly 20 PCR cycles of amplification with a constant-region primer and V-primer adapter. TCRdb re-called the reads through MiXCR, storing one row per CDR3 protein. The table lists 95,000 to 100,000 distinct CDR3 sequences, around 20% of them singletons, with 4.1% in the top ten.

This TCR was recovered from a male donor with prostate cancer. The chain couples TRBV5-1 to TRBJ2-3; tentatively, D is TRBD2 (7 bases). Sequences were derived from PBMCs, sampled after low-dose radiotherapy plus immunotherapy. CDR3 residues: CASSLDPIGGRSTDTQYF. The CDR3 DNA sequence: TGCGCCAGCAGCTTGGACCCGATCGGGGGGCGTTCGACAGATACGCAGTATTTT.